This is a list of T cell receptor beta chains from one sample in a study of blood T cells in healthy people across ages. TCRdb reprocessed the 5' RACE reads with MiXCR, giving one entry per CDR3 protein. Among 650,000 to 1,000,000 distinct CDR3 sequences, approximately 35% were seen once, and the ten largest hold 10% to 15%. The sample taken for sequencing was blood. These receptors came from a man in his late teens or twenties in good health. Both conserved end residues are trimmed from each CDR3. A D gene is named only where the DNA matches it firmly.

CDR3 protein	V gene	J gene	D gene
ASSPAPGQGLINYGYT	TRBV2	TRBJ1-2	TRBD1
ASSPGTGHGYT	TRBV12-3/TRBV12-4	TRBJ1-2	TRBD1
ASFTPYPSLQGEQI	TRBV2	TRBJ2-1	.
ATSFNYGYT	TRBV15	TRBJ1-2	.
ASSETGSSYNGQF	TRBV28	TRBJ2-1	.
SAQWRGLGNGQF	TRBV20-1	TRBJ2-1	TRBD2
ASSLAVDMETQF	TRBV7-2	TRBJ2-1	.
ASSQPQASEAF	TRBV5-4	TRBJ1-1	.
ASSLSKGGNEQF	TRBV7-3	TRBJ2-1	.
ASSWGDPGNTIY	TRBV28	TRBJ1-3	.
ASSPTGGGNQPQH	TRBV9	TRBJ1-5	.
ASTQRDRSQPQH	TRBV6-2/TRBV6-3	TRBJ1-5	TRBD1
ASSLAPGGGRTYEQF	TRBV7-2	TRBJ2-1	TRBD2
AWAWTGLDGTQY	TRBV30	TRBJ2-5	TRBD1
ATAAGGSSYNSPLH	TRBV25-1	TRBJ1-6	TRBD1
AVPGGETQY	TRBV10-3	TRBJ2-5	TRBD2
ASSFRVSSYNEQF	TRBV13	TRBJ2-1	.
AWSVLTAWESADTQY	TRBV30	TRBJ2-3	.
ASRNLDLLTDTQY	TRBV27	TRBJ2-3	.
ASSPTLDDMSTEAF	TRBV3-1	TRBJ1-1	.
ASSLPGTGPYNEQY	TRBV3-1	.	TRBD1
SAGQDSSSEQY	TRBV20-1	TRBJ2-7	TRBD1
ASSQGLGAVTGANVLT	TRBV4-1	TRBJ2-6	.
ASSYRVSSVKQY	TRBV6-2/TRBV6-3	TRBJ2-7	.
ASYGGAGANVLT	TRBV12-3/TRBV12-4	TRBJ2-6	.
ASSRPQGAHTEAF	TRBV6-6	TRBJ1-1	TRBD1
ASSYSSMRLSDTQY	TRBV6-2/TRBV6-3	TRBJ2-3	.
ASSQGSGPRNTEAF	TRBV4-1	TRBJ1-1	.
ASSLGGTGTLGTQY	TRBV5-4	TRBJ2-3	TRBD1
ASSQVPGGYT	TRBV14	TRBJ1-2	.
ASSLFRTTEETQY	TRBV11-1	TRBJ2-5	.
ASSTTHEQY	TRBV12-3/TRBV12-4	TRBJ2-7	.
SARDPRTAKNIQY	TRBV20-1	TRBJ2-4	.
ASTLAQELFNYGYT	TRBV4-1	TRBJ1-2	.
ASSLKGSGGDTDTQY	TRBV27	TRBJ2-3	TRBD2
ASSLEGPYSNQPQH	TRBV7-2	TRBJ1-5	.
ASSQRTRSPTDTQY	TRBV4-3	TRBJ2-3	.
AWSVLLGSHEQY	TRBV30	TRBJ2-7	.
SARDLGRSTEAF	TRBV20-1	TRBJ1-1	.
ASSQDRVSETQY	TRBV3-1	.	TRBD1
TTSRVGLAGSRETQY	TRBV15	TRBJ2-5	TRBD2
ASSLDEAGGTSTDTQY	TRBV7-3	TRBJ2-3	TRBD2
SARVPGDSNQPQH	TRBV20-1	TRBJ1-5	TRBD1
ASSFSGLGNSPLH	TRBV12-3/TRBV12-4	TRBJ1-6	.
ASSGRGGLGNEQF	TRBV6-1	TRBJ2-1	TRBD2
ASSLNGGGHMNTEAF	TRBV7-2	TRBJ1-1	.
ASRKPGGTNEKLF	TRBV7-2	TRBJ1-4	.
ASSYQGLWAQH	TRBV6-2/TRBV6-3	TRBJ1-5	.